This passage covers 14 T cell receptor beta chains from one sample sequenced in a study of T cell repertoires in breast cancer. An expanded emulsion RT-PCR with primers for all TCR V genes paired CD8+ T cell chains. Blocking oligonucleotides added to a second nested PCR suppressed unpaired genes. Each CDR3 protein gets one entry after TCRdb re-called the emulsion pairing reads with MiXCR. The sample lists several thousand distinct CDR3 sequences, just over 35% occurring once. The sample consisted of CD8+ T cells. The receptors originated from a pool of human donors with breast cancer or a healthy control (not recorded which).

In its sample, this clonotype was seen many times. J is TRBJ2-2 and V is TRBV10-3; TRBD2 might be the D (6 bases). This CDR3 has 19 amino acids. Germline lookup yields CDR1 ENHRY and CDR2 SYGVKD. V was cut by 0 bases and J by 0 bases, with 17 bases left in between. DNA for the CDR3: TGTGCCATCAGTGAGTCTCTAGCGCTCACCAACCCGAACACCGGGGAGCTGTTTTTT. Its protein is CAISESLALTNPNTGELFF.

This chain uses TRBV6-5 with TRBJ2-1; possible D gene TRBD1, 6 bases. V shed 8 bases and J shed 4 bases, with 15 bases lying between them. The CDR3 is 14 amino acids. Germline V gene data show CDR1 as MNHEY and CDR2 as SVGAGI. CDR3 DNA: TGTGCCAGCGCCACCGAGGGGGAGTACAATGAGCAGTTCTTC. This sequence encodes CASATEGEYNEQFF.

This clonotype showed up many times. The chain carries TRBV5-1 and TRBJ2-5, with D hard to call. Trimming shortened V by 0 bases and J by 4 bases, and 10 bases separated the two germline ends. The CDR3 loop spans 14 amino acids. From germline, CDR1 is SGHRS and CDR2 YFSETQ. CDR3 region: CASSLAQSGETQYF. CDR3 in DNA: TGCGCCAGCAGCTTGGCCCAATCGGGAGAGACCCAGTACTTC.

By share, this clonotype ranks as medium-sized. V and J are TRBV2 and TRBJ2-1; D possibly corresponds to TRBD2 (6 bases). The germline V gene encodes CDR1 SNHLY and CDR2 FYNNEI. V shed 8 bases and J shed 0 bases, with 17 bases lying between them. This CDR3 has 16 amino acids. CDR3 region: CASFNGGFFSYNEQFF. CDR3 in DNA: TGTGCCAGCTTCAACGGGGGTTTCTTCTCCTACAATGAGCAGTTCTTC.

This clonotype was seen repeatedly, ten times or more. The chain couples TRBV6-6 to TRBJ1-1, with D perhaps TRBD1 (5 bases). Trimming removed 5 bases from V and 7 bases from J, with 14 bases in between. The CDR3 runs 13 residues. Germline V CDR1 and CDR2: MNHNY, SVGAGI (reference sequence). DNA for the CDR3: TGTGCCAGCAGTGTCCCAGGGCCTGGTGAAGCTTTCTTT. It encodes CASSVPGPGEAFF.

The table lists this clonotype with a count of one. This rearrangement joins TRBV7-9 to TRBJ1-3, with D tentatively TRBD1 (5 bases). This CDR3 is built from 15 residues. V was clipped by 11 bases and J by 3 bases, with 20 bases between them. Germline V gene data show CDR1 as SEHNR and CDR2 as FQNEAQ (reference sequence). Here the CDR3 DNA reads TGTGCCGTCAGCCTTGGGGGGACGGGTGGAAACACCATATATTTT. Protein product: CAVSLGGTGGNTIYF.

The CDR3 loop is CASSTTGLDEKLFF. The CDR3 DNA sequence: TGTGCCAGTAGTACGACAGGGTTGGATGAAAAACTGTTTTTT. V gene TRBV19 combines with J gene TRBJ1-4; the match to TRBD1 covers 7 bases. The CDR3 has 14 residues. Germline CDR1 reads LNHDA; CDR2 reads SQIVND (reference sequence). V lost 4 bases to trimming and J lost 6 bases; unmatched junction nucleotides: 5.

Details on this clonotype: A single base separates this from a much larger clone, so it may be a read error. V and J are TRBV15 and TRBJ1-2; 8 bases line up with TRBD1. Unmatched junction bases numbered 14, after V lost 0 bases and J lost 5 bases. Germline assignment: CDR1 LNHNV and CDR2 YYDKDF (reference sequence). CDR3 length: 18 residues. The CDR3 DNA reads TGTGCCACCAGCAGAGAGGTAGAACGACAGGGGAGGGATTATGGCTACACCTTC. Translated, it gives CATSREVERQGRDYGYTF.

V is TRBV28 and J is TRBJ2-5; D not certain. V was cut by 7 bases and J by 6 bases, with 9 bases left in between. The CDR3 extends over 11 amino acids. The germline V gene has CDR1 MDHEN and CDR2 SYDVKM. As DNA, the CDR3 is TGTGCCAGCACCGACAAGAAGACCCAGTACTTC. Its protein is CASTDKKTQYF.

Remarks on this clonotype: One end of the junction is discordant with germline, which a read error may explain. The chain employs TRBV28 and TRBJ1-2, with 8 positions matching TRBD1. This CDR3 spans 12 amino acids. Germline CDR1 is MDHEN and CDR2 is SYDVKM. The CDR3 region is CAGSSGGRGYTF. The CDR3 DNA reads TGTGCCGGCAGTTCAGGGGGCCGTGGCTACACCTTC.

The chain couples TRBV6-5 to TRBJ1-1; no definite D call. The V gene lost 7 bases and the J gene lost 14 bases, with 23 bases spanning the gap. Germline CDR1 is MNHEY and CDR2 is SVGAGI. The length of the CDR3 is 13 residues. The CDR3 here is CASTQEAGTGAFF. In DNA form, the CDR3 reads TGTGCCAGCACGCAGGAGGCTGGCACTGGCGCCTTCTTT.

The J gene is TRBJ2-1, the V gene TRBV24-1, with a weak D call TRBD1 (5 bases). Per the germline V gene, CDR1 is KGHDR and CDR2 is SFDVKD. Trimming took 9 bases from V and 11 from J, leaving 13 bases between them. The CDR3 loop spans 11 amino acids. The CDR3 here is CATRLGEKQFF. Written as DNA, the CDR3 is TGTGCCACCCGTCTAGGGGAAAAGCAGTTCTTC.

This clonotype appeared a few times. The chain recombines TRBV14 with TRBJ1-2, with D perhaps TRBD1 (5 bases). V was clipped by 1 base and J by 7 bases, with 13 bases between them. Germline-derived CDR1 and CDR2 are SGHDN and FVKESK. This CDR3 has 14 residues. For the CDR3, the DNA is TGTGCCAGCAGCCAAGTAAGGACACCCCTTGGCTACACCTTC. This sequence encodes CASSQVRTPLGYTF. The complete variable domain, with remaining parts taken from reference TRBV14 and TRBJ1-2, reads EAGVTQFPSHSVIEKGQTVTLRCDPISGHDNLYWYRRVMGKEIKFLLHFVKESKQDESGMPNNRFLAERTGGTYSTLKVQPAELEDSGVYFCASSQVRTPLGYTFGSGTRLTVV.

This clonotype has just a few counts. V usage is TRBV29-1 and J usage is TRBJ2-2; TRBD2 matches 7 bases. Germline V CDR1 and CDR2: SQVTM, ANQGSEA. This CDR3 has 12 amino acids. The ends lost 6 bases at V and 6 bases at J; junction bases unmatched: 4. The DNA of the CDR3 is TGCAGCGTGCTACTAGCGTCCGGGGAGCTGTTTTTT. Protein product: CSVLLASGELFF.